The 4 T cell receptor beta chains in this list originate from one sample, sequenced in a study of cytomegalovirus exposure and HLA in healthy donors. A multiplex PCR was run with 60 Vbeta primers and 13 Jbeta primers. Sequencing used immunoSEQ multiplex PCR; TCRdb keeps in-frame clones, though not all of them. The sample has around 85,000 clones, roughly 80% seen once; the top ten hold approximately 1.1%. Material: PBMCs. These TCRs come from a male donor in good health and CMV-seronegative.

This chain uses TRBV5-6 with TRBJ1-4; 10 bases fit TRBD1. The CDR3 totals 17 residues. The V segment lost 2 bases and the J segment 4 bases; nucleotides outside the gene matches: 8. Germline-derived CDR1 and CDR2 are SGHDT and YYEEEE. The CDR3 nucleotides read TGTGCCAGCAGCTTCGGGACAGGGGCGATAATTAATGAAAAACTGTTTTTT. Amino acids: CASSFGTGAIINEKLFF. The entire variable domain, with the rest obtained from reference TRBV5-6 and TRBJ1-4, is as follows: DAGVTQSPTHLIKTRGQQVTLRCSPKSGHDTVSWYQQALGQGPQFIFQYYEEEERQRGNFPDRFSGHQFPNYSSELNVNALLLGDSALYLCASSFGTGAIINEKLFFGSGTQLSVL.

The CDR3 DNA reads TGTGCCAGCAGGCGGGACGTTAACTATGGCTACACCTTC. It translates to CASRRDVNYGYTF. This sequence joins TRBV27 and TRBJ1-2; D perhaps matches TRBD1 (5 bases). The CDR3 loop spans 13 amino acids. From germline, CDR1 is MNHEY and CDR2 SMNVEV (reference sequence). Trimming pared 6 bases from V and 1 base from J, leaving 9 bases between.

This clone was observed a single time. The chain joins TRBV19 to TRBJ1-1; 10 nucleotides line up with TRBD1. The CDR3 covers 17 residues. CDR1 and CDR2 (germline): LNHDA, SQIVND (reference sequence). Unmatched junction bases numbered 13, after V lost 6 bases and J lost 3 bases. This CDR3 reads CASSSSLGQGKDTEAFF. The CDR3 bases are TGTGCCAGTAGCTCATCCCTGGGACAGGGGAAGGACACTGAAGCTTTCTTT.

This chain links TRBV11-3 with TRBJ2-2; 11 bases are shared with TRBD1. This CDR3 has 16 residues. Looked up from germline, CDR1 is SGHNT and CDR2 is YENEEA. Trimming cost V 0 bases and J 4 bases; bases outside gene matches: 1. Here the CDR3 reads CASSLEGTGGTGELFF. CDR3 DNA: TGTGCCAGCAGCTTAGAAGGGACAGGGGGCACCGGGGAGCTGTTTTTT.